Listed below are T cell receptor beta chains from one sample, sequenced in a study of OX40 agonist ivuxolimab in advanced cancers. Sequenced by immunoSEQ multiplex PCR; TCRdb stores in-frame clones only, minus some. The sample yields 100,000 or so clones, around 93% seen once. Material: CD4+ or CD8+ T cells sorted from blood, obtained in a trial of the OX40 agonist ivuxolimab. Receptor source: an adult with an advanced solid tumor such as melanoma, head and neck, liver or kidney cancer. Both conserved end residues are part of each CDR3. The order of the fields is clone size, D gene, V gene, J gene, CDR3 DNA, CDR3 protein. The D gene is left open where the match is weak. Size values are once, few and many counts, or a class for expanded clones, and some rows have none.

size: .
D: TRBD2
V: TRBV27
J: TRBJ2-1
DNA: TGTGCCAGCAGTTTAAGGGGACCGGGACTAGCTAGGAATGAGCAGTTCTTC
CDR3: CASSLRGPGLARNEQFF

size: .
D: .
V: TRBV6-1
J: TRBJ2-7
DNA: TGTGCCAGCAGTGAACTTAGTGGAGGGGCCTACGAGCAGTACTTC
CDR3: CASSELSGGAYEQYF

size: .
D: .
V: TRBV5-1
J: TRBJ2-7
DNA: TGCGCCAGCAGCTTAACGTCCCTGAGCTCCTACGAGCAGTACTTC
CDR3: CASSLTSLSSYEQYF

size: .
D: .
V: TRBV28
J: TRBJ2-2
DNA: TGTGCCAGCAAATGGGCAGGGAGTGGAATCGGGGAGCTGTTTTTT
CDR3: CASKWAGSGIGELFF

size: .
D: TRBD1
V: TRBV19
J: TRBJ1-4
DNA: TGTGCCAGTAATCAGGCAGGGGGCGCGACTAATGAAAAACTGTTTTTT
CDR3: CASNQAGGATNEKLFF

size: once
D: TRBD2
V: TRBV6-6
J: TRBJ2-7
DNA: TGTGCCAGCAGTGGGACTAGCGGATCCTACGAGCAGTACTTC
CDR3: CASSGTSGSYEQYF

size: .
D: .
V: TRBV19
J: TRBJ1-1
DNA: TGTGCCAGTAGTCCACGTACCCCAGGAGGGGCATGGTACACTGAAGCTTTCTTT
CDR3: CASSPRTPGGAWYTEAFF

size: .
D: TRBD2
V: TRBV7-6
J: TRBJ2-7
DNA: TGTGCCAGCAGCTCCCCCGCCGGGGCGGGAGTACGGGAGCAGTACTTC
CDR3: CASSSPAGAGVREQYF

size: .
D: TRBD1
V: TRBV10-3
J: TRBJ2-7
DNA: TGTGCCATCAGAAGGGACAGGGGTACTCGCGAGCAGTACTTC
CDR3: CAIRRDRGTREQYF

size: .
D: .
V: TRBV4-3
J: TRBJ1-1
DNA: TGCGCCAGCAGCGCATTCGGAGTGAACACTGAAGCTTTCTTT
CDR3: CASSAFGVNTEAFF

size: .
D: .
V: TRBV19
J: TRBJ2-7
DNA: TGTGCCAGTAGTATCGGCAGATACGAGCAGTACTTC
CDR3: CASSIGRYEQYF

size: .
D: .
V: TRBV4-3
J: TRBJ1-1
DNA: TGCGCCAGCAGCCTGGATTCGAACACTGAAGCTTTCTTT
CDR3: CASSLDSNTEAFF

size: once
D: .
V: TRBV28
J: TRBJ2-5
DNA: TGTGCCAGCAGTTTCGACACAAGAGGAGAGACCCAGTACTTC
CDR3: CASSFDTRGETQYF

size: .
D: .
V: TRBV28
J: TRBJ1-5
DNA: TGTGCCAGCAGTTTACCCCAGGGCCGCAATCAGCCCCAGCATTTT
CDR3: CASSLPQGRNQPQHF

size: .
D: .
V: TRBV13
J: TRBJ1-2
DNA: TGTGCCAGCAGCTTAGCGGGGGCGGGGGACTATGGCTACACCTTC
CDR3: CASSLAGAGDYGYTF

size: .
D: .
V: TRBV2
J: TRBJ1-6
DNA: TGTGCCAACACCGAAGGGGACGCAAATTCACCCCTCCACTTT
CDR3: CANTEGDANSPLHF

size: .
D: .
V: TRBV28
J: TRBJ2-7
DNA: TGTGCCAGCAGTACCGCGGGACGGGGAGAAGGGCAGTACTTC
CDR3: CASSTAGRGEGQYF

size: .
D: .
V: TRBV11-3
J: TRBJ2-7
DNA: TGTGCCAGCAGCTGGACGCAGGGCCCCAACTACTTC
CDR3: CASSWTQGPNYF

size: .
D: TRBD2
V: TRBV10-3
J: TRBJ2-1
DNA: TGTGCCATCAGTGGGGGGGGACTAGCGGGAGTCAATGAGCAGTTCTTC
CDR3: CAISGGGLAGVNEQFF

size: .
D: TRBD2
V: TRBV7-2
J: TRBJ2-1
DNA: TGTGCCAGCAGCTTCGGACTAGCGGGAGATGAGCAGTTCTTC
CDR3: CASSFGLAGDEQFF

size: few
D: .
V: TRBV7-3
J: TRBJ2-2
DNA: TGTGCCAGCAGCTTAACAGTCACCGGGGAGCTGTTTTTT
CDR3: CASSLTVTGELFF

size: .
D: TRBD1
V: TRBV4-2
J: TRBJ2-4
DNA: TGTGCCAGCAGCCAAGCGACAGGGGGCGACAGCATTCAGTACTTC
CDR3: CASSQATGGDSIQYF

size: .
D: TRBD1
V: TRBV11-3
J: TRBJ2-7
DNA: TGTGCCAGCAGCCCGCCGGGACAGGACCCCAGGCAGTACTTC
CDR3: CASSPPGQDPRQYF

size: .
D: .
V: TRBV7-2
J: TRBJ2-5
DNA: TGTGCCAGCAGCTTACTGGGGGCTGGGGAGACCCAGTACTTC
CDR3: CASSLLGAGETQYF

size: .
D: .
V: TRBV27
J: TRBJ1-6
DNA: TGTGCCAGCAGTTTAACCAGGGAAGGTTCACCCCTCCACTTT
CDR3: CASSLTREGSPLHF

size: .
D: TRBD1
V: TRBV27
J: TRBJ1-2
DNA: TGTGCCAGCAAATCACTTGACGACAGGGAGAACTATGGCTACACCTTC
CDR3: CASKSLDDRENYGYTF

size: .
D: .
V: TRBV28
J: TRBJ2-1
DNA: TGTGCCAGCAGTCCACGCCAATCCTACTCCGAGCAGTTCTTC
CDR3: CASSPRQSYSEQFF

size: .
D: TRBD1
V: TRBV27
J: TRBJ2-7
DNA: TGTGCCAGCAGTTTATCAGGACAGGCCTACGAGCAGTACTTC
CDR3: CASSLSGQAYEQYF

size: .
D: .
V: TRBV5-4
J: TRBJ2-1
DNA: TGTGCCAGCAGCCCTGGGGGGTACAATGAGCAGTTCTTC
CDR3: CASSPGGYNEQFF

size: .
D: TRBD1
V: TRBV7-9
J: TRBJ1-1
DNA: TGTGCCAGCAGCTTAACCGGGACAGGGGTCACTGAAGCTTTCTTT
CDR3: CASSLTGTGVTEAFF

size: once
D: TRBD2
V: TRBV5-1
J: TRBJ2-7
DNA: TGCGCCAGCAGCTTGACTAGCGGAACCTCTCGCGAGCAGTACTTC
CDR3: CASSLTSGTSREQYF

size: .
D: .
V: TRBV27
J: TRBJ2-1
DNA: TGTGCCAGCAGTTTTCGGATAAGCTCCTACAATGAGCAGTTCTTC
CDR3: CASSFRISSYNEQFF

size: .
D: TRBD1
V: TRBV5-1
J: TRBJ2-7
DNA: TGCGCCAGCAGCTTCTACTGGACAGGGTCCTACGAGCAGTACTTC
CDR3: CASSFYWTGSYEQYF

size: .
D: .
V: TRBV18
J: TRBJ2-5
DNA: TGTGCCAGCTCAGGAGGGTACCAAGAGACCCAGTACTTC
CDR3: CASSGGYQETQYF

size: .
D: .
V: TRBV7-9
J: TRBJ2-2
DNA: TGTGCCAGCAGCTTAGTACTTTCGCGGGATAGTACCGGGGAGCTGTTTTTT
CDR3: CASSLVLSRDSTGELFF

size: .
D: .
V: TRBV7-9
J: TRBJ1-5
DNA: TGTGCCAGCAGCTTATCCCCCTCTTTGGGGTATAGCAATCAGCCCCAGCATTTT
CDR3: CASSLSPSLGYSNQPQHF

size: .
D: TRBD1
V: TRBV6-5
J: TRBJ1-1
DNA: TGTGCCAGCAGATTCCGGGACAGGAACACTGAAGCTTTCTTT
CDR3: CASRFRDRNTEAFF

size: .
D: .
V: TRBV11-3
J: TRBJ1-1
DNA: TGTGCCAGCAGCTTAGAAGTTCAGGGCTCAGAAGCTTTCTTT
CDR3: CASSLEVQGSEAFF

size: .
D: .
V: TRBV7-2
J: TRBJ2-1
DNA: TGTGCCAGCAGCCCTCCGAACCGCTACAATGAGCAGTTCTTC
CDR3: CASSPPNRYNEQFF

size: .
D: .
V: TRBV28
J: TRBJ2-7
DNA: TGTGCCAGCAGTTTCATTGGGGGGTTTGACGAGCAGTACTTC
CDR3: CASSFIGGFDEQYF

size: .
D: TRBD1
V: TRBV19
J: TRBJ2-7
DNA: TGTGCCAGTAGTATAGGTTCAGGGGGCCACTACGAGCAGTACTTC
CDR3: CASSIGSGGHYEQYF

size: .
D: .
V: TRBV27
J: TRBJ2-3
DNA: TGTGCCAGCAGTTTAACAGTTCAGGGAAAGATCGAGAGACGCACAGATACGCAGTATTTT
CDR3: CASSLTVQGKIERRTDTQYF

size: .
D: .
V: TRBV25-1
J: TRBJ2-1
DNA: TGTGCCAGCAGCTCCTCTGGGCGGATCCTGTACAATGAGCAGTTCTTC
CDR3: CASSSSGRILYNEQFF

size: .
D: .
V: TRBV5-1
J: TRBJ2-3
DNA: TGCGCCAGCAGCTTGGTATCGGGAACTAGATCGGATACGCAGTATTTT
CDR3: CASSLVSGTRSDTQYF

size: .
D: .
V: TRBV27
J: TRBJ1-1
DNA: TGTGCCAGCAGTTTTCTTCAGGAAAACACTGAAGCTTTCTTT
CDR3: CASSFLQENTEAFF

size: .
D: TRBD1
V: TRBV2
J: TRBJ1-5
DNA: TGTGCCAGCAGTACGAAACCGGGGGACAGGTATCAGCCCCAGCATTTT
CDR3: CASSTKPGDRYQPQHF